Listed here are 3 T cell receptor beta chains from one sample, sequenced in a study of regulatory T cells in long-lasting Graves disease. The time point: persistent/refractory GD, antithyroid drugs over 5 years with positive TRAb. From RNA extracted from PBMCs, the TCR library was made. To make TCR beta libraries, researchers used iRepertoire HTBI primers and Arm-PCR of CDR3 regions. TCRdb called the multiplex PCR reads again in MiXCR, with one record for every CDR3 protein. This sample has approximately 440,000 distinct CDR3 sequences, with about 20% found just once. The sequences come from peripheral blood mononuclear cells (PBMCs), collected when the disease was refractory, from a patient treated with antithyroid drugs. The receptor source for this set is a female donor with Graves disease.

The chain couples TRBV7-3 to TRBJ2-6; D uncertain. The V gene's germline CDR1 is SGHTA and CDR2 FQGTGA. The CDR3 spans 16 residues. V lost 0 bases and J 2 bases, leaving 8 bases between the germline ends. The CDR3 sequence is CASSLTIQAGANVLTF. The CDR3 DNA is TGTGCCAGCAGCTTAACCATCCAAGCTGGGGCCAACGTCCTGACTTTC.

The table lists this clonotype with a count of one. This likely reflects a read error, since a far larger clone is one base away. The CDR3 carries no conserved terminal phenylalanine or tryptophan, so it likely arises from a read error. The rearrangement joins TRBV6-4 to TRBJ1-2; a weak D match, TRBD1 (6 bases). This CDR3 is built from 20 residues. Trimming left V 4 bases short and J 2 bases short, with 29 bases between. Looked up from germline, CDR1 is MRHNA and CDR2 is SNTAGT. The DNA for the CDR3 is TGTGCCAGCAGTGTAGAGGCACAAAGGGGGGAAAGGGGGGCAAACTATGGCTACACCTCC. Its translation: CASSVEAQRGERGANYGYTS.

This clonotype is a singleton in its sample. This chain links TRBV20-1 with TRBJ2-1; unclear D gene. The germline gives CDR1 DFQATT, CDR2 SNEGSKA (reference sequence). V lost 0 bases and J lost 2, with 11 bases in between. This CDR3 contains 15 residues. The CDR3 spells CSARDTKPTYNEQFF. In DNA, the CDR3 is TGCAGTGCTAGAGATACCAAGCCGACCTACAATGAGCAGTTCTTC.